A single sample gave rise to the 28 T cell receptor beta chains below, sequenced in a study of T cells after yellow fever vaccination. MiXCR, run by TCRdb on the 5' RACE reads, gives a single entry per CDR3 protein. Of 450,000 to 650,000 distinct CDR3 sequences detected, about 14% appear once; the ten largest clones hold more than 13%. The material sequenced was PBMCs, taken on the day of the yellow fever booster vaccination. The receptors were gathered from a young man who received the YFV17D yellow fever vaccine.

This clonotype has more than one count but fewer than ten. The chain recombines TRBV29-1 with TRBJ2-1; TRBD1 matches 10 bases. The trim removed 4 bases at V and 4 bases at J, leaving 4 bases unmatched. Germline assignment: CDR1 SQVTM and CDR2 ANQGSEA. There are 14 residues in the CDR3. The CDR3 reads CSVGWGQGYNEQFF. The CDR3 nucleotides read TGCAGCGTTGGATGGGGACAGGGGTACAATGAGCAGTTCTTC.

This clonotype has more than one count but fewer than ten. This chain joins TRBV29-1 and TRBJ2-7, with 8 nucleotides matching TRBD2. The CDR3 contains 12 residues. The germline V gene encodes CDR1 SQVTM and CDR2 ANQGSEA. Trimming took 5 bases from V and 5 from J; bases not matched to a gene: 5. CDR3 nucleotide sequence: TGCAGCGTTCTGAGCGGGAGCCACGAGCAGTACTTC. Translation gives CSVLSGSHEQYF.

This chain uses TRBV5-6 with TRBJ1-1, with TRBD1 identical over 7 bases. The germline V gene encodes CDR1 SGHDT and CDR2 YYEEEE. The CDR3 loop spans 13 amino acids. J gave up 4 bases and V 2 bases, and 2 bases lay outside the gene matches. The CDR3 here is CASSFGTATEAFF. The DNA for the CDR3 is TGTGCCAGCAGCTTTGGGACAGCCACTGAAGCTTTCTTT.

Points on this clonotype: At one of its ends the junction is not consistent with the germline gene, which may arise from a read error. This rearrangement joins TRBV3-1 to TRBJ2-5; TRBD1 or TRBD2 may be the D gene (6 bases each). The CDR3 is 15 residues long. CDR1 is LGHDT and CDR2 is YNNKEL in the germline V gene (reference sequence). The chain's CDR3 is CASCQGGTQQETQYF. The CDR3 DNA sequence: TGTGCCAGCTGCCAAGGAGGGACACAGCAAGAGACCCAGTACTTC.

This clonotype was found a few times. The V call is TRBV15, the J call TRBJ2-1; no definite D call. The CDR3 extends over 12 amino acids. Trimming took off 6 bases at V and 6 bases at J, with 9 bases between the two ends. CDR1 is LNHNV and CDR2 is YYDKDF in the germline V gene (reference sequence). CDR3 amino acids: CATRGIGNEQFF. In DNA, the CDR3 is TGTGCCACCAGAGGTATCGGCAATGAGCAGTTCTTC.

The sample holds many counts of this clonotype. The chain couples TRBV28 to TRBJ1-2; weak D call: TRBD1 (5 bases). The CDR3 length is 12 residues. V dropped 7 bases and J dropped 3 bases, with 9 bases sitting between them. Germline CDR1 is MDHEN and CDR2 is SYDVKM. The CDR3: CASTQGYYGYTF. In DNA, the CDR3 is TGTGCCAGCACTCAGGGTTACTATGGCTACACCTTC.

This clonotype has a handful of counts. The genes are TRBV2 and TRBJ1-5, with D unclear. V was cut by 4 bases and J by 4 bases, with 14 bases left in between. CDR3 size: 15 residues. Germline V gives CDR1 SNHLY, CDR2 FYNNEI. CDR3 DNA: TGTGCCAGCAGTGCCGGGTCCAGGAAGAATCAGCCCCAGCATTTT. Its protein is CASSAGSRKNQPQHF.

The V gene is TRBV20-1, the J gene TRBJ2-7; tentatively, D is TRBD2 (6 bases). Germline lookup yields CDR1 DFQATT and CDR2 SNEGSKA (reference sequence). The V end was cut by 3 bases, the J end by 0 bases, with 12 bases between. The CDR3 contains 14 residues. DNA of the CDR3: TGCAGTGCTAGCGGGACTTTTAACTCCTACGAGCAGTACTTC. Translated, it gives CSASGTFNSYEQYF.

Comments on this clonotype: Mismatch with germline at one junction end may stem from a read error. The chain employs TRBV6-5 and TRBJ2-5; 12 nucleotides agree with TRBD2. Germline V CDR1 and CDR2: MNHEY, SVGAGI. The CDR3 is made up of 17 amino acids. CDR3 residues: CASNYTSGRSNRETQYF. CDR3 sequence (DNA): TGTGCCAGCAATTACACTAGCGGGAGGTCGAATCGAGAGACCCAGTACTTC.

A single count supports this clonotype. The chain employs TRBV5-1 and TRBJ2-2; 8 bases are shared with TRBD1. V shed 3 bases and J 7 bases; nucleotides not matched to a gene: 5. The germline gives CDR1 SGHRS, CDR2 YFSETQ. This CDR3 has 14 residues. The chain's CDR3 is CASSSGTGLGELFF. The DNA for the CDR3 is TGCGCCAGCAGCTCCGGGACAGGACTCGGGGAGCTGTTTTTT.

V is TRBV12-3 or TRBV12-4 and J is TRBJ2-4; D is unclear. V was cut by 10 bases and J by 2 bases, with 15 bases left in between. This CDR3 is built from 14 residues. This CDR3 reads CATGSGSPKNIQYF. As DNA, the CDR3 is TGTGCCACCGGGTCTGGGTCCCCCAAAAACATTCAGTACTTC.

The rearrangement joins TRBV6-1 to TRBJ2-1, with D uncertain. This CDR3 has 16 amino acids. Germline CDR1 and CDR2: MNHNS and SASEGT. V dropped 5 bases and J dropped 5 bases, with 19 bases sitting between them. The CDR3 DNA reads TGTGCCAGCAGTAGCAAACCTCCCCTAGGGAACAATGAGCAGTTCTTC. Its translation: CASSSKPPLGNNEQFF.

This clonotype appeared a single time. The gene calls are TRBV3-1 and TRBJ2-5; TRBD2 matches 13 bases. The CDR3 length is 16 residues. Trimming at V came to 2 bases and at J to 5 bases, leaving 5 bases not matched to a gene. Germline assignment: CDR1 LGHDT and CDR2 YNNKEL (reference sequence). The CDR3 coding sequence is TGTGCCAGCAGCCAATTGGGACTAGCGGGAAGGGAGACCCAGTACTTC. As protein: CASSQLGLAGRETQYF.

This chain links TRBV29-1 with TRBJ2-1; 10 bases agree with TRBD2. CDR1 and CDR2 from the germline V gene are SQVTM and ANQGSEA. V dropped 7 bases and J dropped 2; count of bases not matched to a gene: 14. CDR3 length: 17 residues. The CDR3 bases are TGCAGCGCCCGTTTGGGCCTAGCGGGAGAGGCCTACAATGAGCAGTTCTTC. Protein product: CSARLGLAGEAYNEQFF.

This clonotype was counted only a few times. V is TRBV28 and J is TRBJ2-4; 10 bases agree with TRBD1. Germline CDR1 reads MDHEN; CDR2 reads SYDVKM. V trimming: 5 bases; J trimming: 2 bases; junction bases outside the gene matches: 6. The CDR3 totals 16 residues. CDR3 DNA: TGTGCCAGCAGTGTGACAGGGGGCATCCCCAAAAACATTCAGTACTTC. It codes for CASSVTGGIPKNIQYF.

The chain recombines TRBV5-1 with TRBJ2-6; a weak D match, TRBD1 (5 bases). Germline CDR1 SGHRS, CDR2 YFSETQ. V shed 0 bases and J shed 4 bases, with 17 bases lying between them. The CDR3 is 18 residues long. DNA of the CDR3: TGCGCCAGCAGCTTGGCTAACAGAGCCAGGGAAGGGGCCAACGTCCTGACTTTC. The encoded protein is CASSLANRAREGANVLTF.

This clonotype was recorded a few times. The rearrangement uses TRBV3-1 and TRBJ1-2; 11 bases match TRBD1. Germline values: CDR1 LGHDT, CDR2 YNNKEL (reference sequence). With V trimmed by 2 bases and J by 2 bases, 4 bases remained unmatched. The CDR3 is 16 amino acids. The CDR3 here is CASSQSRTGGNYGYTF. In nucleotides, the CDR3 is TGTGCCAGCAGCCAAAGTCGGACAGGGGGCAACTATGGCTACACCTTC.

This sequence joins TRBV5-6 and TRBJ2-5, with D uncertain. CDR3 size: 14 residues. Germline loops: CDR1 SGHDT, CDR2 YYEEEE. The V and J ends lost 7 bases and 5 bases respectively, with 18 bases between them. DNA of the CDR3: TGTGCCAGCTCGCACCCGGTACCAGGCGAGACCCAGTACTTC. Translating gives CASSHPVPGETQYF.

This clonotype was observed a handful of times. CDR3 nucleotides: TGTGCCAGCAGTCCTCCATCGTACAGGGGGCGTTACTATGGCTACACCTTC. Amino acid sequence: CASSPPSYRGRYYGYTF. The chain recombines TRBV12-3 or TRBV12-4 with TRBJ1-2, with 9 bases that match TRBD1. The CDR3 loop spans 17 amino acids. V lost 5 bases to trimming and J lost 3 bases; unmatched junction nucleotides: 13.

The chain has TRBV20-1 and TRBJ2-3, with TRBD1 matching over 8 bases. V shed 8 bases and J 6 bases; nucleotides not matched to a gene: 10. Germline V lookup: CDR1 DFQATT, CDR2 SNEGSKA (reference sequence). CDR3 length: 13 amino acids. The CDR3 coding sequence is TGCAGTTCGCAGGGGGCGGTCCGGGATACGCAGTATTTT. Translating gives CSSQGAVRDTQYF.

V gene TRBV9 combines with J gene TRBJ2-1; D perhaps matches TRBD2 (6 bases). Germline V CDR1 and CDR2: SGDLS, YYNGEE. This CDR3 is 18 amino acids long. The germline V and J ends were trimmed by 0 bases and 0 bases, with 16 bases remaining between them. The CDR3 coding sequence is TGTGCCAGCAGCGTAGCTCCCCTAGCGAGAAGCTCCTACAATGAGCAGTTCTTC. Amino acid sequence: CASSVAPLARSSYNEQFF.

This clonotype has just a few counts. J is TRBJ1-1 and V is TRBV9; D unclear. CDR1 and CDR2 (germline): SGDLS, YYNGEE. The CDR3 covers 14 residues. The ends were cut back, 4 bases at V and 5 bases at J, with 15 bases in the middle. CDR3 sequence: CASSPPPPGTEAFF. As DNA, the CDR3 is TGTGCCAGCAGCCCCCCGCCTCCTGGGACTGAAGCTTTCTTT.

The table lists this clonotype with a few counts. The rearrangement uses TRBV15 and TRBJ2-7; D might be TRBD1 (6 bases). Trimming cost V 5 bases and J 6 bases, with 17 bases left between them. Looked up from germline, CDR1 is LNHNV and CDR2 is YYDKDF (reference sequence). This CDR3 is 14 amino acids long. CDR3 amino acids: CATSVGQFRAEQYF. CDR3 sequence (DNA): TGTGCCACCAGCGTTGGACAGTTTCGGGCCGAGCAGTACTTC.

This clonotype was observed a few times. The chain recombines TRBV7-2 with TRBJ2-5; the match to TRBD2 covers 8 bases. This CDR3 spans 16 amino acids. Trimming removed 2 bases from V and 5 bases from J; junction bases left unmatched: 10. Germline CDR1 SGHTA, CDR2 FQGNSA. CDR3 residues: CASSLFRWPSGETQYF. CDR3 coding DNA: TGTGCCAGCAGCTTATTTAGGTGGCCTAGCGGGGAGACCCAGTACTTC.

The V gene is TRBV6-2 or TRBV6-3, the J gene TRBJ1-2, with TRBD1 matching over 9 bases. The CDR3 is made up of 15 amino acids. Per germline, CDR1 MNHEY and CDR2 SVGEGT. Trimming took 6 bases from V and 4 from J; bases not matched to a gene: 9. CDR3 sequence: CASRPRTGVIYGYTF. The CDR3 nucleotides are TGTGCCAGCAGACCCAGGACAGGGGTAATCTATGGCTACACCTTC.

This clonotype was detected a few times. CDR3 bases: TGTGCCAGCAGCCACACTGACCGAGGCTACACCTTC. Protein sequence: CASSHTDRGYTF. The V and J genes are TRBV6-6 and TRBJ1-2; no definite D call. V lost 6 bases to trimming and J lost 8 bases, with 13 bases between them. The germline CDR1 and CDR2 sequences are MNHNY and SVGAGI (reference sequence). There are 12 residues in the CDR3.

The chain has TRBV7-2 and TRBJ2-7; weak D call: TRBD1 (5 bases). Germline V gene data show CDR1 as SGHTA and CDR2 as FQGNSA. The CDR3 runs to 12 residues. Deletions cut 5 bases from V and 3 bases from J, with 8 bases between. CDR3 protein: CASSRGHYEQYF. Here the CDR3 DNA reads TGTGCCAGCAGCCGCGGACACTACGAGCAGTACTTC.

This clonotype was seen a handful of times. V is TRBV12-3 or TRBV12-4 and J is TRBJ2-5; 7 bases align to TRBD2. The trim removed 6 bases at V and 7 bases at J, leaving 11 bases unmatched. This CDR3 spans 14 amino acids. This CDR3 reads CASSTSTSVGTQYF. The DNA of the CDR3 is TGTGCCAGCAGCACATCCACTAGCGTTGGGACCCAGTACTTC.